This TCR beta chain was sequenced in a study of blood T cell repertoires in COVID-19. Study details: The samples span acute and convalescent COVID-19 from the United States, Italy and Spain. T cells, B-cell-depleted T cells, or PBMCs supplied cDNA or gDNA.

Seattle enrolled patients during active infection and tracked them longitudinally. Authors' data handling: Amplification of reference gene primers was used by the study to estimate nucleated cell counts. Method: immunoSEQ multiplex PCR; TCRdb's copy keeps in-frame clones and lacks some. The V and J calls and clone size were taken over from that table, and D and trimming were inferred from the DNA. The sample has about 170,000 clones, under 90% seen once. CDR3 size: 16 residues. Germline loops: CDR1 SGHTS, CDR2 YDEGEE. V was cut by 3 bases and J by 1 base, with 13 bases left in between. Sequencing was done on a sample of peripheral blood. This TCR was recovered from a woman in her 70s with COVID-19, enrolled during active disease. The V call is TRBV5-8, the J call TRBJ2-2; tentative D call: TRBD2 (6 bases). CDR3 in DNA: TGTGCCAGCAGCTCTAACCGGGACTGGAACACCGGGGAGCTGTTTTTT. Translation: CASSSNRDWNTGELFF.